Reported below is one T cell receptor (beta chain). Trimming removed 1 base from V and 7 bases from J, with 17 bases in between. Germline V gives CDR1 SGHTA, CDR2 FQGNSA. The CDR3 covers 17 residues. This table comes from immunoSEQ multiplex PCR, and its TCRdb copy is limited to in-frame clones, with some not included. The table lists about 210,000 clones, about 90% of them singletons. The data stem from a study of blood T cell repertoires in COVID-19. V gene TRBV7-2 combines with J gene TRBJ1-6; D gene ambiguous. This clonotype was sampled from a man younger than 40 with acute or convalescent COVID-19. The specimen sequenced was peripheral blood. This chain's CDR3 is CASSLGLGGLGNSPLHF. The CDR3 region has the DNA TGTGCCAGCAGCTTAGGTTTAGGAGGACTTGGGAATTCACCCCTCCACTTT.